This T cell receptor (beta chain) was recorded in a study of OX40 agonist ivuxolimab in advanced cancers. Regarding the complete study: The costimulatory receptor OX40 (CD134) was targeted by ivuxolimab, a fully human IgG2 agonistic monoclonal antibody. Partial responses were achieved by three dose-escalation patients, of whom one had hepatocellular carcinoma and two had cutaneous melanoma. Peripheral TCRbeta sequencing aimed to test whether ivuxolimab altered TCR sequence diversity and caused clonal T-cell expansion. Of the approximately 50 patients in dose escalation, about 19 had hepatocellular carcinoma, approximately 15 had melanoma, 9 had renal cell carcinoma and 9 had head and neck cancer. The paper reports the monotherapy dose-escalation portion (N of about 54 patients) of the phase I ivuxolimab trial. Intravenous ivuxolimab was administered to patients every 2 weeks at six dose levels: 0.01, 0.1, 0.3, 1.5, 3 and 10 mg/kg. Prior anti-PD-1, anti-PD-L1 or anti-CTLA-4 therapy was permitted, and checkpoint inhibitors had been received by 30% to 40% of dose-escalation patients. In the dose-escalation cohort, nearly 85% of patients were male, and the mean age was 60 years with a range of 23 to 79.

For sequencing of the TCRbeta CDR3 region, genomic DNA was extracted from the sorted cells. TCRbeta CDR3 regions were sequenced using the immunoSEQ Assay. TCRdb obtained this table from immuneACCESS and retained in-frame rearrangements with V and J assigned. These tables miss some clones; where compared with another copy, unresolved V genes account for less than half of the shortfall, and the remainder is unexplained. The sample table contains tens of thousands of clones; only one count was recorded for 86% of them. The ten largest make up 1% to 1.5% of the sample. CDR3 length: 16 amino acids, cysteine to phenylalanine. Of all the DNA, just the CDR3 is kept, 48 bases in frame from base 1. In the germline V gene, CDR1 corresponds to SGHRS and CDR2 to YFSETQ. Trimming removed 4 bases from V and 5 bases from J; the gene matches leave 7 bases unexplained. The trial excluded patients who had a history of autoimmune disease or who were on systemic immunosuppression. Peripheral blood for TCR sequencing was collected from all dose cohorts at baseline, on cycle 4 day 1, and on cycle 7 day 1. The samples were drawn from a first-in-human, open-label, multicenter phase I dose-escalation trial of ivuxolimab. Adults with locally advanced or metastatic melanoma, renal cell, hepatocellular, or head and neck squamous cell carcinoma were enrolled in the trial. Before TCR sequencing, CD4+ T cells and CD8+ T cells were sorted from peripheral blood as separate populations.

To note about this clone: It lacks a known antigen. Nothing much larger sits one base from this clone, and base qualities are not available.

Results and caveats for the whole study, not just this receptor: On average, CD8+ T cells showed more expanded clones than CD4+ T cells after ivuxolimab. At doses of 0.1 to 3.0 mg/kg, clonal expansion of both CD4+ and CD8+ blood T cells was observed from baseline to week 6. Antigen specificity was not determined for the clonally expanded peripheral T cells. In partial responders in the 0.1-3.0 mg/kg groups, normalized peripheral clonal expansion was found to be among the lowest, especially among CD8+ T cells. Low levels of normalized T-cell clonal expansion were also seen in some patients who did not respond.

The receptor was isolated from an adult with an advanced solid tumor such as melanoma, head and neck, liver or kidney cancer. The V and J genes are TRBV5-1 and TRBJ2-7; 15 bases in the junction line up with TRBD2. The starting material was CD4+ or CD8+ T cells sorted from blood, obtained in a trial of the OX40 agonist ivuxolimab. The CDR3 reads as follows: CASSKGLAGGFDEQYF. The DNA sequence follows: TGCGCCAGCAGCAAGGGACTAGCGGGGGGCTTCGACGAGCAGTACTTC.